These T cell receptor beta chains were read from a single sample in a study of CD8+ T cells in alopecia areata. The protocol was immunoSEQ multiplex PCR, while the TCRdb copy is restricted to in-frame clones and leaves out a portion. The data show some 220,000 clones, 50% to 70% seen once. Sequenced material: CD4+ T cells sorted from blood, taken at week 4, from a patient treated with tofacitinib. Source of these receptors: a human donor with alopecia areata. The CDR3 runs from the conserved cysteine through the conserved F or W. Expanded clones get a size class; other rows say once, few or many, or leave the size out.

>TRBJ2-7|.|TRBV9
CASSVEDLREQYF
>TRBJ2-1|.|TRBV7-9
CASSESGGPIFDEQFF
>TRBJ2-1|few|TRBV2
CASIGLAAANEQFF
>TRBJ2-3|.|TRBV7-7
CASSLDRADTQYF
>TRBJ2-7|.|TRBV29-1
CSVLTGGTYEQYF
>TRBJ2-5|.|TRBV5-1
CASSLGDGTQYF
>TRBJ1-2|.|TRBV19
CASSSGQGSYGYTF
>TRBJ2-1|.|TRBV18
CASSPPITRSYNEQFF
>TRBJ1-1|few|TRBV19
CASRTQGTGRPEAFF
>TRBJ2-6|.|TRBV30
CAWSVKALGANVLTF
>TRBJ2-7|few|TRBV2
CASSEADRQGPYF
>TRBJ1-1|few|TRBV18
CASSFHRNTEAFF
>TRBJ2-1|few|TRBV2
CASSEAGTYYNEQFF
>TRBJ2-5|.|TRBV5-1
CASHQRGSFQETQYF
>TRBJ2-5|.|TRBV29-1
CSVEGGGIQETQYF
>TRBJ1-6|.|TRBV27
CATNPTGANPNSPLHF
>TRBJ2-3|.|TRBV5-1
CASSSGLAAYDTDTQYF
>TRBJ1-1|.|TRBV7-2
CASSLGDGRPLAEAFF
>TRBJ2-7|once|TRBV13
CASSLGLDDFPYF
>TRBJ1-1|.|TRBV7-8
CASSQGGNTEAFF
>TRBJ2-1|.|TRBV5-6
CASSFSNEQFF
>TRBJ2-7|.|TRBV18
CASSIAGATSYEQYF
>TRBJ2-1|few|TRBV29-1
CSVVDRITYNEQFF
>TRBJ2-4|.|TRBV6-1
CASSEVVNIQYF
>TRBJ2-3|.|TRBV13
CASSLDSLAGAHTDTQYF
>TRBJ1-5|.|TRBV7-9
CASGQNQPQHF
>TRBJ2-4|.|TRBV2
CASTDTGTGVDF
>TRBJ2-3|few|TRBV15
CATSRRGGTDTQYF
>TRBJ2-7|.|TRBV9
CASSVEQGYEQYF
>TRBJ1-6|.|TRBV30
CAWSLTQSGSLHF
>TRBJ1-6|few|TRBV7-2
CASSLGGPNSPLHF
>TRBJ1-1|.|TRBV4-3
CASSQSGTGMNTEAFF
>TRBJ2-7|.|TRBV6-5
CASSYVPSGEQYF
>TRBJ2-3|.|TRBV2
CASRPDPSDTQYF
>TRBJ1-5|.|TRBV7-2
CASSPGQGYQPQHF
>TRBJ2-5|few|TRBV29-1
CSVEGRDETQYF
>TRBJ2-4|.|TRBV6-5
CASSYGLAENIQYF